One sample yielded the 6 T cell receptor beta chains listed below, sequenced in a study of blood T cell repertoires in COVID-19. The method was immunoSEQ multiplex PCR; TCRdb's version includes in-frame clones alone and lacks a portion of them. The data contain 95,000 to 100,000 clones, about 91% of them singletons. The sample consisted of peripheral blood. The receptor source for this set is a man aged 45-65 years with acute or convalescent COVID-19.

CDR3 loop: CASSIEMAGLYGYTF. CDR3 sequence (DNA): TGTGCCAGTAGTATAGAGATGGCAGGGCTCTATGGCTACACCTTC. This rearrangement joins TRBV19 to TRBJ1-2; tentative D call: TRBD1 (5 bases). The CDR3 runs 15 residues. Trimming left V 0 bases short and J 4 bases short, with 12 bases between. Germline loops: CDR1 LNHDA, CDR2 SQIVND (reference sequence).

The chain carries TRBV24-1 and TRBJ2-1; D might be TRBD2 (6 bases). CDR1 is KGHDR, CDR2 SFDVKD, per germline. The CDR3 is 15 residues long. Deletions cut 2 bases from V and 7 bases from J, with 14 bases between. The CDR3 DNA sequence: TGTGCCACCAGTGATTACGGGACTCCGAGTAATGAGCAGTTCTTC. Encoded protein: CATSDYGTPSNEQFF.

V and J are TRBV6-2 or TRBV6-3 and TRBJ1-2; 11 nucleotides match TRBD1. The CDR3 has 15 amino acids. Germline-derived CDR1 and CDR2 are MNHEY and SVGEGT. The V and J ends lost 2 bases and 6 bases, in that order; junction bases with no gene match: 5. The CDR3 loop is CASSYDWGQGDGYTF. CDR3 nucleotides: TGTGCCAGCAGTTACGACTGGGGACAGGGGGATGGCTACACCTTC.

This clone was observed a single time. The genes are TRBV28 and TRBJ1-5; TRBD1 matches 8 bases. With V trimmed by 2 bases and J by 7 bases, 4 bases remained unmatched. This CDR3 has 14 amino acids. The germline V gene has CDR1 MDHEN and CDR2 SYDVKM. CDR3 region: CASSLQGATQPQHF. As DNA, the CDR3 is TGTGCCAGCAGTTTACAGGGGGCTACACAGCCCCAGCATTTT.

This chain connects TRBV11-2 to TRBJ2-4; TRBD2 is a possible D gene (6 bases). Trimming took 1 base from V and 6 from J, leaving 13 bases between them. Looked up from germline, CDR1 is SGHAT and CDR2 is FQNNGV. The CDR3 consists of 15 residues. In DNA form, the CDR3 reads TGTGCCAGCAGCTTAGGGACTACTAGGGGAAACATTCAGTACTTC. Its protein product is CASSLGTTRGNIQYF. The whole variable domain, remainder taken from reference TRBV11-2 and TRBJ2-4, is EAGVAQSPRYKIIEKRQSVAFWCNPISGHATLYWYQQILGQGPKLLIQFQNNGVVDDSQLPKDRFSAERLKGVDSTLKIQPAKLEDSAVYLCASSLGTTRGNIQYFGAGTRLSVL.

The chain employs TRBV12-3 or TRBV12-4 and TRBJ2-5; no clear D. This CDR3 is built from 12 residues. V was pared by 4 bases and J by 5 bases, with 8 bases between. For the CDR3, the DNA is TGTGCCAGCAGTTATGTTCGGGAGACCCAGTACTTC. This sequence encodes CASSYVRETQYF.